Listed below are T cell receptor beta chains from one sample, sequenced in a study of blood T cells in healthy people across ages. MiXCR, applied by TCRdb to the 5' RACE reads, yields one record per CDR3 protein. The data contain over 1.5 million distinct CDR3 sequences, roughly 49% of them singletons. The sample was blood. Receptor source: a woman aged 40 to 50 in good health. Each CDR3 is given with its conserved first and last residue. The order of the fields is D gene, V gene, J gene, clone size, CDR3 protein, CDR3 DNA. D genes are given only for firm matches. Clone size is given for some rows only: seen once, a few or many times, or a class if the clone is expanded.

>TRBD1|TRBV7-2|TRBJ2-7|once
CACSLGRGQDGNEQYF
TGTGCCTGCAGCTTAGGAAGAGGACAGGACGGAAACGAGCAGTACTTC
>-|TRBV4-1|TRBJ2-5|-
CASSQDANSKSGQETQYF
TGCGCCAGCAGCCAAGATGCGAACAGTAAAAGCGGCCAAGAGACCCAGTACTTC
>-|TRBV5-5|TRBJ2-3|few
CASSRGAQGAPALDTQYF
TGTGCCAGCAGCCGCGGCGCACAGGGAGCACCCGCTTTGGATACGCAGTATTTT
>-|TRBV20-1|TRBJ2-7|once
CSAPGRFDEQYF
TGCAGTGCTCCTGGCAGATTTGACGAGCAGTACTTC
>-|TRBV4-3|TRBJ1-4|once
CASSQVGMGTTNEKLFF
TGCGCCAGCAGCCAAGTGGGGATGGGAACAACTAATGAAAAACTGTTTTTT
>-|TRBV5-1|TRBJ2-1|-
CAGSQDGYNEQFF
TGCGCCGGCAGCCAAGACGGATACAATGAGCAGTTCTTC
>-|TRBV18|TRBJ1-4|once
CASSPTQTGNEKLFF
TGTGCCAGCTCGCCAACTCAGACCGGTAATGAAAAACTGTTTTTT
>TRBD2|TRBV20-1|TRBJ2-7|few
CSASLAGVLYEQYF
TGCAGTGCTTCACTAGCGGGGGTACTCTACGAGCAGTACTTC
>TRBD1|TRBV9|TRBJ1-2|-
CASSATTGGYGYTF
TGTGCCAGCAGCGCCACAACAGGGGGCTATGGCTACACCTTC
>TRBD1|TRBV27|TRBJ2-3|-
CASSWDRGGTDTQYF
TGTGCCAGCAGTTGGGACAGGGGCGGCACAGATACGCAGTATTTT